The 18 T cell receptor beta chains given below trace back to one sample, sequenced in a study of T cell repertoires in aging, cancer and after chemotherapy. Multiplex touch-down PCR with TRB-A/B primers amplified rearranged V-D-J TRB sequences. From the multiplex PCR reads, TCRdb called clonotypes with MiXCR, one entry per CDR3 protein. The sample holds about 1,200 distinct CDR3 sequences, about a quarter seen once. TCR beta rearrangements were amplified from peripheral blood genomic DNA. The sequencing input was blood. The receptors come from a human donor with a solid tumor. The donor label of this sample is uncertain.

This clonotype was counted only a few times. This chain connects TRBV13 to TRBJ2-7; 7 nucleotides align to TRBD2. Losses at the gene ends were 5 bases for V and 5 bases for J; bases not matched to a gene: 15. Germline V lookup: CDR1 PRHDT, CDR2 FYEKMQ (reference sequence). CDR3 length: 16 amino acids. CDR3 coding DNA: TGTGCCAGCAGCCGCAACGCAGCGGGGCGTTCCCACGAGCAGTACTTC. Translation: CASSRNAAGRSHEQYF.

In this sample, this clonotype is large. This chain links TRBV7-6 with TRBJ1-6; 7 bases line up with TRBD1. Germline V lookup: CDR1 SGHVS, CDR2 FNYEAQ. V was clipped by 0 bases and J by 3 bases; unmatched bases: 5. The CDR3 consists of 17 residues. CDR3 amino acids: CASSLAATGSYNSPLHF. DNA of the CDR3: TGTGCCAGCAGCTTAGCAGCGACAGGGAGCTATAATTCACCCCTCCACTTT.

Worth noting for this clonotype: Since a much larger clone is just one base distant, this may be a read error. The gene calls are TRBV29-1 and TRBJ1-2; 8 positions match TRBD1. The V gene's germline CDR1 is SQVTM and CDR2 ANQGSEA. The CDR3 is 14 amino acids. CDR3: CSVQDRAANYAYTF. The CDR3 bases are TGCAGCGTACAGGACAGGGCAGCTAACTATGCCTACACCTTC.

This clonotype is medium-sized in the sample. The chain combines TRBV7-2 with TRBJ2-3, with 8 bases matching TRBD2. This CDR3 is built from 16 residues. The germline V gene encodes CDR1 SGHTA and CDR2 FQGNSA. Losses at the gene ends were 5 bases for V and 3 bases for J; bases not matched to a gene: 10. CDR3 sequence (DNA): TGTGCCAGCAGCCCCGCTAGCGGCGGGAGGACAGATACGCAGTATTTT. Protein sequence: CASSPASGGRTDTQYF.

The CDR3 DNA reads TGCGCCAGCAGCCAAGAGCCGGGGGACAGGGGGCTCTATGGCTACACCTTC. Translated: CASSQEPGDRGLYGYTF. The V gene is TRBV4-1, the J gene TRBJ1-2; the match to TRBD1 covers 12 bases. The CDR3 is 17 residues long. CDR1 is MGHRA and CDR2 is YSYEKL in the germline V gene. The junction had 6 bases not matched to a gene; V was cut back by 0 bases and J by 4 bases.

DNA for the CDR3: TGTGCCAGCAGCTTGGGTAGCGGACAGAACACCGGGGAGCTGTTTTTT. It specifies CASSLGSGQNTGELFF. This chain links TRBV5-4 with TRBJ2-2; D possibly corresponds to TRBD2 (6 bases). V was trimmed by 0 bases and J by 1 base, leaving 10 bases between them. The CDR3 runs 16 residues. Germline assignment: CDR1 SGHNT and CDR2 YYREEE (reference sequence).

The rearrangement uses TRBV6-2 or TRBV6-3 and TRBJ2-7, with D perhaps matching TRBD1 (6 bases). Trimming pared 2 bases from V and 0 bases from J, leaving 17 bases between. Germline CDR1 is MNHEY and CDR2 is SVGEGT. The CDR3 spans 17 residues. In DNA, the CDR3 is TGTGCCAGCAGTTACGCAACGGGACACAAAAGCTCCTACGAGCAGTACTTC. Translation: CASSYATGHKSSYEQYF.

The gene calls are TRBV19 and TRBJ2-5, with 12 bases aligning to TRBD2. The CDR3 sequence is 14 residues long. The V and J ends lost 6 bases and 5 bases, in that order; junction bases with no gene match: 4. Germline-derived CDR1 and CDR2 are LNHDA and SQIVND (reference sequence). The CDR3 reads CASSRLAGEETQYF. Here the CDR3 DNA reads TGTGCCAGTAGCCGACTAGCGGGAGAGGAGACCCAGTACTTC.

The chain couples TRBV20-1 to TRBJ2-7; 7 nucleotides line up with TRBD2. This CDR3 has 16 residues. Germline V lookup: CDR1 DFQATT, CDR2 SNEGSKA (reference sequence). Trimming at V came to 0 bases and at J to 1 base, leaving 9 bases not matched to a gene. CDR3 nucleotides: TGCAGTGCTAGAGATTGGGGCGGGAGTCATTCCTACGAGCAGTACTTC. Translating gives CSARDWGGSHSYEQYF.

The chain employs TRBV27 and TRBJ1-2, with 9 positions matching TRBD1. Germline loops: CDR1 MNHEY, CDR2 SMNVEV (reference sequence). The CDR3 covers 16 residues. J was trimmed by 3 bases and V by 2 bases; bases with no gene match: 7. The chain's CDR3 is CASSLGTGFPDYGYTF. In nucleotides, the CDR3 is TGTGCCAGCAGTTTAGGGACAGGGTTCCCAGACTATGGCTACACCTTC.

This clonotype was counted between two and nine times. The CDR3 is CASSFGPRDRATEAFF. CDR3 coding DNA: TGTGCCAGCAGTTTCGGGCCGAGAGACAGGGCCACTGAAGCTTTCTTT. The chain links TRBV6-6 to TRBJ1-1; TRBD1 agrees at 7 bases. The CDR3 is 16 residues long. Germline V lookup: CDR1 MNHNY, CDR2 SVGAGI (reference sequence). Trimming cost V 4 bases and J 4 bases; bases outside gene matches: 12.

The chain uses TRBV12-3 or TRBV12-4 and TRBJ2-3; D is unresolved. The length of the CDR3 is 15 residues. Deletions cut 3 bases from V and 3 bases from J, with 13 bases between. CDR3 amino acids: CASSFVLSWTDTQYF. In nucleotides, the CDR3 is TGTGCCAGCAGTTTTGTACTTAGCTGGACAGATACGCAGTATTTT.

There are a few counts of this clonotype. The genes are TRBV7-3 and TRBJ1-6, with a tentative D call TRBD1 (5 bases). The length of the CDR3 is 15 residues. V was clipped by 2 bases and J by 10 bases, with 15 bases between them. In germline, CDR1 is SGHTA, CDR2 FQGTGA. The CDR3 nucleotides read TGTGCCAGCAGCTTATCGGCAGGGACGGGGTCACCCCTCCACTTT. It is translated as CASSLSAGTGSPLHF.

The CDR3 nucleotides read TGCGCCAGCAGCTTGGGGGCCGGGACCCAGCGGGAGACCCAGTACTTC. The encoded protein is CASSLGAGTQRETQYF. The J gene is TRBJ2-5, the V gene TRBV5-1; either TRBD1 or TRBD2 may fit D (5 bases each). This CDR3 contains 16 residues. The germline V and J ends were trimmed by 0 bases and 5 bases, with 17 bases remaining between them. Germline assignment: CDR1 SGHRS and CDR2 YFSETQ.

This clonotype is deemed medium-sized. The J gene is TRBJ1-2, the V gene TRBV5-4, with unresolved D. CDR1 and CDR2 from the germline V gene are SGHNT and YYREEE (reference sequence). Between the trimmed V and J ends, which lost 6 bases and 2 bases, there was a span of 5 bases. The CDR3 is 11 residues long. CDR3 amino acids: CASMTNYGYTF. As DNA, the CDR3 is TGTGCCAGCATGACGAACTATGGCTACACCTTC.

This clonotype was observed a few times. The J gene is TRBJ2-3, the V gene TRBV5-1; D gene ambiguous. Trimming cost V 3 bases and J 6 bases, with 14 bases left between them. This CDR3 region has 14 residues. CDR1 and CDR2 from the germline V gene are SGHRS and YFSETQ. DNA for the CDR3: TGCGCCAGCAGCTACGGACGTTACGACGATACGCAGTATTTT. Protein product: CASSYGRYDDTQYF.

This chain uses TRBV6-1 with TRBJ1-2, with unresolved D. V shed 6 bases and J shed 8 bases, with 19 bases lying between them. The CDR3 totals 14 residues. In germline, CDR1 is MNHNS, CDR2 SASEGT. The CDR3 DNA reads as TGTGCCAGCAGGGACCCCAGTAGTTTCTACGGCTACACCTTC. Protein: CASRDPSSFYGYTF.

The chain couples TRBV6-2 or TRBV6-3 to TRBJ2-7, with TRBD1 matching 9 bases. This CDR3 is 17 amino acids long. Trimming took 6 bases from V and 0 from J; bases not matched to a gene: 12. Germline V gene data show CDR1 as MNHEY and CDR2 as SVGEGT. In DNA form, the CDR3 reads TGTGCCAGCAGCCCAACCCCCGGGACAGGGATCTCCTACGAGCAGTACTTC. Translating it yields CASSPTPGTGISYEQYF.